This T cell receptor beta chain was captured by sequencing in a study of regulatory T cells in long-lasting Graves disease. Building of the TCR beta libraries involved iRepertoire HTBI primers and Arm-PCR of CDR3 regions. TCRdb re-called the multiplex PCR reads through MiXCR, storing one row per CDR3 protein. The table has 350,000 to 500,000 distinct CDR3 sequences, about a sixth seen once. This clonotype came up many times. Time point reported: newly diagnosed GD, antithyroid drugs for less than 3 months. The TCR library used RNA extracted from PBMCs. This same sample was also taken into another study, of T cells in Graves' hyperthyroidism and ophthalmopathy. That publication notes: Hyperthyroidism, newly diagnosed and lasting under 2 months, affected patients aged 18 to 65. Exclusion criteria comprised uncontrolled infection, other autoimmune disease, pregnancy or lactation. Separation of ophthalmopathy from stable hyperthyroidism was achieved by a 13 V-J model.

This TCR was sampled from a woman in her 30s with Graves disease. Here the sequenced sample was peripheral blood mononuclear cells (PBMCs), taken at new diagnosis, from a patient treated with antithyroid drugs.

The CDR3 region has the DNA TGTGCCAGCAGCTTAAATCTGAACGAGCAGTACTTC. Translated: CASSLNLNEQYF. The genes are TRBV11-2 and TRBJ2-7; D is undetermined. Germline loops: CDR1 SGHAT, CDR2 FQNNGV. V lost 2 bases and J lost 5, with 7 bases in between. CDR3 length: 12 amino acids. The variable domain in full, with the rest retrieved from reference TRBV11-2 and TRBJ2-7, is EAGVAQSPRYKIIEKRQSVAFWCNPISGHATLYWYQQILGQGPKLLIQFQNNGVVDDSQLPKDRFSAERLKGVDSTLKIQPAKLEDSAVYLCASSLNLNEQYFGPGTRLTVT.